This passage covers 27 T cell receptor beta chains from one sample sequenced in a study of T-cell memory formation after mild COVID-19. TCRdb passed the 5' RACE reads through MiXCR, listing each CDR3 protein once. This sample has roughly 500,000 distinct CDR3 sequences, with around 20% found just once. The sample comprised PBMCs or a T cell subset sorted from them (not recorded which). These receptor sequences come from an adult woman who had mild COVID-19 (a few samples of this study predate the infection). Cell type and time point are not known.

The V and J genes are TRBV19 and TRBJ2-2, with D possibly matching TRBD1 (5 bases). The CDR3 is made up of 16 amino acids. The germline V gene encodes CDR1 LNHDA and CDR2 SQIVND (reference sequence). The germline V and J ends were trimmed by 6 bases and 6 bases, with 20 bases remaining between them. Written as DNA, the CDR3 is TGTGCCAGTAGCACCGACAGAGGACCCGATGCCGGGGAGCTGTTTTTT. Protein sequence: CASSTDRGPDAGELFF.

This rearrangement joins TRBV29-1 to TRBJ2-1; D uncertain. This CDR3 has 11 residues. The germline CDR1 and CDR2 sequences are SQVTM and ANQGSEA. The V end lost 7 bases, the J end lost 5 bases, and 9 bases lay between the germline ends. The DNA for the CDR3 is TGCAGCGGACAACAAGACAATGAGCAGTTCTTC. Its protein is CSGQQDNEQFF.

This clonotype has just a few counts. V and J are TRBV29-1 and TRBJ1-1; D is unclear. This CDR3 spans 12 amino acids. V was shortened by 4 bases and J by 0 bases, with 6 bases between the two germline ends. Germline V gene data show CDR1 as SQVTM and CDR2 as ANQGSEA. CDR3 bases: TGCAGCGTTGCCCATATGAACACTGAAGCTTTCTTT. Residues: CSVAHMNTEAFF.

This clonotype was seen repeatedly, ten times or more. The rearrangement joins TRBV25-1 to TRBJ1-1; D ambiguous. The germline V and J ends were trimmed by 3 bases and 3 bases, with 8 bases remaining between them. Germline CDR1 is MGHDK and CDR2 is SYGVNS. The CDR3 sequence is 13 residues long. CDR3 sequence (DNA): TGTGCCAGCAGTGACGCCCCGGACACTGAAGCTTTCTTT. This encodes CASSDAPDTEAFF.

This clonotype was seen a few times. V is TRBV6-6 and J is TRBJ2-7; TRBD2 matches 10 bases. CDR1 is MNHNY and CDR2 is SVGAGI in the germline V gene (reference sequence). V was pared by 6 bases and J by 5 bases, with 13 bases of the junction left unmatched. This CDR3 comprises 16 residues. CDR3 sequence: CASRRTLLAGDDEQYF. The CDR3 DNA is TGTGCCAGCAGAAGGACGCTCCTAGCGGGAGATGACGAGCAGTACTTC.

V gene TRBV4-1 combines with J gene TRBJ1-2, with D perhaps matching TRBD1 (5 bases). Germline V gives CDR1 MGHRA, CDR2 YSYEKL. This CDR3 contains 16 residues. Trimming cost V 1 base and J 2 bases, with 14 bases left between them. CDR3 DNA sequence: TGCGCCAGCAGCCAAGGGTTTGGGGGTATGAACTATGGCTACACCTTC. Translated: CASSQGFGGMNYGYTF.

This clonotype was observed a handful of times. The genes are TRBV4-2 and TRBJ2-2; TRBD2 matches at 9 bases. The length of the CDR3 is 16 residues. The J segment lost 6 bases and the V segment lost 0 bases, leaving 5 bases of the junction unmatched. Germline lookup yields CDR1 LGHNA and CDR2 YNFKEQ. CDR3 bases: TGTGCCAGCAGCCAAGATAGGATAGCGGGAGCCGGGGAGCTGTTTTTT. Translated, it gives CASSQDRIAGAGELFF.

As to this clonotype: This likely comes from a read error, as the CDR3 has no conserved phenylalanine or tryptophan at its end. This chain links TRBV5-6 with TRBJ2-1; 12 bases line up with TRBD2. CDR1 SGHDT and CDR2 YYEEEE come from the germline V gene. The CDR3 contains 18 residues. With 0 bases clipped from V and 1 base from J, the junction kept 5 bases outside the gene matches. CDR3 sequence: CASSLDVLAGGSYNEQFL. In DNA form, the CDR3 reads TGTGCCAGCAGCTTGGATGTGCTAGCGGGAGGGTCCTACAATGAGCAGTTCTTA.

This clonotype has a count of ten or more. The chain recombines TRBV6-2 or TRBV6-3 with TRBJ1-5, with no clear D. The CDR3 contains 14 residues. The V end lost 4 bases, the J end lost 0 bases, and 7 bases lay between the germline ends. CDR1 and CDR2 from the germline V gene are MNHEY and SVGEGT. This CDR3 reads CASSLADSNQPQHF. CDR3 nucleotides: TGTGCCAGCAGTTTGGCGGATAGCAATCAGCCCCAGCATTTT.

The chain couples TRBV11-3 to TRBJ2-3, with TRBD2 matching over 9 bases. The germline V gene encodes CDR1 SGHNT and CDR2 YENEEA. V shed 5 bases, J shed 4 bases, and the junction held 10 bases outside the gene matches. The CDR3 is 16 residues long. CDR3 residues: CASSPGTSPAADTQYF. Written as DNA, the CDR3 is TGTGCCAGCAGCCCCGGGACTAGCCCAGCCGCAGATACGCAGTATTTT.

J is TRBJ2-7 and V is TRBV27, with D possibly matching TRBD2 (5 bases). This CDR3 comprises 14 residues. The germline V gene encodes CDR1 MNHEY and CDR2 SMNVEV (reference sequence). V lost 5 bases and J 4 bases, leaving 15 bases between the germline ends. In DNA form, the CDR3 reads TGTGCCAGCAGTCGGACTTTCGGCAGGTACGAGCAGTACTTC. As protein: CASSRTFGRYEQYF.

This chain uses TRBV5-4 with TRBJ1-1; 7 bases map to TRBD1. Germline lookup yields CDR1 SGHNT and CDR2 YYREEE (reference sequence). V was pared by 4 bases and J by 4 bases, with 7 bases of the junction left unmatched. The CDR3 consists of 14 residues. CDR3 in amino acids: CASSPATGTTEAFF. The CDR3 bases are TGTGCCAGCAGCCCGGCGACAGGGACCACTGAAGCTTTCTTT.

This clonotype was detected only a few times. This chain links TRBV4-3 with TRBJ2-1; D remains ambiguous. The CDR3 totals 15 residues. The V and J ends lost 0 bases and 4 bases respectively, with 10 bases between them. Germline V gene sequence: CDR1 LGHNA, CDR2 YSLEER. CDR3 sequence reads: CASSQEPSNYNEQFF. CDR3 sequence (DNA): TGCGCCAGCAGCCAAGAACCCTCTAATTACAATGAGCAGTTCTTC.

This clonotype appeared a few times. CDR3 sequence (DNA): TGTGCCAGCAGTTACCCTCCGGGACTATCTATAGTTGAGACCCAGTACTTC. This sequence encodes CASSYPPGLSIVETQYF. The J gene is TRBJ2-5, the V gene TRBV6-6; 7 nucleotides match TRBD2. Germline CDR1 reads MNHNY; CDR2 reads SVGAGI (reference sequence). V was pared by 2 bases and J by 5 bases, with 14 bases of the junction left unmatched. The CDR3 contains 17 residues.

This clonotype occurred a few times. The V gene is TRBV9, the J gene TRBJ2-1, with 8 bases that match TRBD2. J was trimmed by 9 bases and V by 7 bases; bases with no gene match: 15. CDR1 SGDLS and CDR2 YYNGEE come from the germline V gene. The CDR3 has 15 amino acids. DNA for the CDR3: TGTGCCAGCGGGAAGGGGCCTAGCGGGTCCTTTGAGCAGTTCTTC. Residues: CASGKGPSGSFEQFF.

Here the CDR3 reads CATSDARGAGNYGYTF. The CDR3 region has the DNA TGTGCCACCAGTGATGCCAGGGGGGCCGGTAACTATGGCTACACCTTC. V and J are TRBV24-1 and TRBJ1-2, with TRBD1 matching over 7 bases. With V trimmed by 3 bases and J by 1 base, 7 bases remained unmatched. From germline, CDR1 is KGHDR and CDR2 SFDVKD. The CDR3 runs 16 residues.

CDR3 sequence: CASSIPERSGNTIYF. CDR3 nucleotides: TGTGCCAGCAGCATACCAGAGAGAAGTGGAAACACCATATATTTT. The gene calls are TRBV7-9 and TRBJ1-3; D unclear. Trimming pared 5 bases from V and 3 bases from J, leaving 14 bases between. Germline loops: CDR1 SEHNR, CDR2 FQNEAQ (reference sequence). The CDR3 spans 15 residues.

This clonotype was picked up many times. One end of the junction varies from germline; a read error may be responsible. Written as DNA, the CDR3 is TGTGCCAGCAGCTCCAATCAGGAGACCCAGTACTTC. Amino acid sequence: CASSSNQETQYF. The J gene is TRBJ2-5, the V gene TRBV5-1, with no clear D. This CDR3 region has 12 residues. Per the germline V gene, CDR1 is SGHRS and CDR2 is YFSETQ.

The chain carries TRBV6-6 and TRBJ2-3; 13 nucleotides align to TRBD2. Per germline, CDR1 MNHNY and CDR2 SVGAGI (reference sequence). The CDR3 has 15 residues. V lost 6 bases, J lost 4 bases, and 4 bases stayed unmatched. The CDR3 protein is CASRTSGRGSDTQYF. CDR3 DNA: TGTGCCAGCAGAACTAGCGGGAGGGGTTCAGATACGCAGTATTTT.

This clonotype was seen a handful of times. The CDR3 spells CASSQARGLNTEAFF. CDR3 sequence (DNA): TGCGCCAGCAGCCAAGCCAGGGGTTTGAACACTGAAGCTTTCTTT. The V call is TRBV4-1, the J call TRBJ1-1; a possible D gene is TRBD1 (6 bases). Trimming removed 1 base from V and 0 bases from J, with 9 bases in between. This CDR3 spans 15 amino acids. Germline CDR1 MGHRA, CDR2 YSYEKL.

This sequence joins TRBV30 and TRBJ2-7, with 7 positions matching TRBD2. Germline V lookup: CDR1 GTSNPN, CDR2 SVGIG (reference sequence). With V trimmed by 3 bases and J by 4 bases, 6 bases remained unmatched. The CDR3 has 13 amino acids. The CDR3 is CAWRPREGYEQYF. The CDR3 DNA reads as TGTGCCTGGAGACCGAGGGAGGGGTACGAGCAGTACTTC. The full variable domain, its missing parts supplied by reference TRBV30 and TRBJ2-7, is SQTIHQWPATLVQPVGSPLSLECTVEGTSNPNLYWYRQAAGRGLQLLFYSVGIGQISSEVPQNLSASRPQDRQFILSSKKLLLSDSGFYLCAWRPREGYEQYFGPGTRLTVT.

The chain carries TRBV3-1 and TRBJ1-2; 9 bases are a match to TRBD1. With 0 bases clipped from V and 4 bases from J, the junction kept 6 bases outside the gene matches. The CDR3 sequence is 16 residues long. The germline V gene has CDR1 LGHDT and CDR2 YNNKEL (reference sequence). CDR3 residues: CASSQEIHRGPYGYTF. The DNA of the CDR3 is TGTGCCAGCAGCCAAGAAATTCACAGGGGGCCCTATGGCTACACCTTC. Variable domain in full (rest from reference TRBV3-1 and TRBJ1-2): DTAVSQTPKYLVTQMGNDKSIKCEQNLGHDTMYWYKQDSKKFLKIMFSYNNKELIINETVPNRFSPKSPDKAHLNLHINSLELGDSAVYFCASSQEIHRGPYGYTFGSGTRLTVV.

This clonotype was recorded a few times. The CDR3 sequence: CASSAPRQGRNTEAFF. The CDR3 nucleotides are TGTGCCAGTAGTGCGCCTCGACAGGGGAGGAACACTGAAGCTTTCTTT. This chain uses TRBV19 with TRBJ1-1, with 8 bases lining up with TRBD1. CDR3 length: 16 residues. Germline CDR1 LNHDA, CDR2 SQIVND (reference sequence). V shed 5 bases, J shed 1 base, and the junction held 9 bases outside the gene matches.

This clonotype was found a few times. The V call is TRBV27, the J call TRBJ1-2; D not resolved. The length of the CDR3 is 14 residues. Trimming left V 4 bases short and J 8 bases short, with 17 bases between. Germline V CDR1 and CDR2: MNHEY, SMNVEV (reference sequence). CDR3 protein: CASSSGPAVGGYTF. The CDR3, as DNA: TGTGCCAGCAGTTCCGGGCCCGCTGTAGGAGGCTACACCTTC.

This clonotype was counted between two and nine times. The chain joins TRBV6-2 or TRBV6-3 to TRBJ1-4; 7 bases fit TRBD1. Unmatched junction bases numbered 12, after V lost 5 bases and J lost 3 bases. The germline V gene encodes CDR1 MNHEY and CDR2 SVGEGT. This CDR3 spans 17 amino acids. CDR3 in DNA: TGTGCCAGCAGTCTCGGGGTTGGGACAGTACCTAATGAAAAACTGTTTTTT. As protein: CASSLGVGTVPNEKLFF.

This clonotype has a handful of counts. V gene TRBV15 combines with J gene TRBJ1-1; D is unresolved. Germline V gene sequence: CDR1 LNHNV, CDR2 YYDKDF (reference sequence). The germline V and J ends were trimmed by 0 bases and 1 base, with 18 bases remaining between them. This CDR3 is 18 amino acids long. CDR3: CATSRDALTWTENTEAFF. DNA for the CDR3: TGTGCCACCAGCAGAGATGCCCTGACTTGGACGGAGAACACTGAAGCTTTCTTT.

The rearrangement links TRBV29-1 to TRBJ1-2, with D perhaps matching TRBD1 (6 bases). The CDR3 is 12 residues long. Trimming removed 4 bases at V and 2 bases at J, with 8 bases between. Germline-derived CDR1 and CDR2 are SQVTM and ANQGSEA. CDR3 bases: TGCAGCGTTGGGGACACCAACTATGGCTACACCTTC. It yields the protein CSVGDTNYGYTF.